This is a list of T cell receptor beta chains from one sample in a study of blood T cell repertoires in COVID-19. The repertoire was sequenced with immunoSEQ multiplex PCR; TCRdb's copy has only in-frame clones and lacks some. The table lists 180,000 or so clones, about 82% of them singletons. What was sequenced was PBMCs or T cells enriched from blood (not recorded which). The origin of the receptors is a man aged 35 to 55 with acute COVID-19. The conserved cysteine and the conserved F or W are not part of the CDR3 here. The D gene is left open where the match is weak.

d_call: .; j_call: TRBJ2-2; v_call: TRBV4-1; cdr3_aa: ASSQEGHTGELF
d_call: TRBD2; j_call: TRBJ2-1; v_call: TRBV2; cdr3_aa: ASSGGLAGGVDEQF
d_call: TRBD1; j_call: TRBJ2-1; v_call: TRBV5-5; cdr3_aa: ASASGTGVVRWI
d_call: .; j_call: TRBJ2-2; v_call: TRBV9; cdr3_aa: ASSVGSGSGELF
d_call: .; j_call: TRBJ1-1; v_call: TRBV11-3; cdr3_aa: ASSLVRGTEAF
d_call: .; j_call: TRBJ2-1; v_call: TRBV5-4; cdr3_aa: ASSSPGEDNEQF
d_call: .; j_call: TRBJ2-7; v_call: TRBV5-1; cdr3_aa: ASTAPGYEQY
d_call: .; j_call: TRBJ2-5; v_call: TRBV20-1; cdr3_aa: SANRQETQY
d_call: .; j_call: TRBJ2-2; v_call: TRBV7-2; cdr3_aa: ASSLARTVNTGELF
d_call: TRBD2; j_call: TRBJ2-4; v_call: TRBV5-4; cdr3_aa: ASSLDESSGLLAKNIQY
d_call: TRBD1; j_call: TRBJ1-3; v_call: TRBV5-4; cdr3_aa: ASSSQGAGNTIY
d_call: .; j_call: TRBJ1-2; v_call: TRBV7-9; cdr3_aa: ASSPTVFYGYT
d_call: TRBD1; j_call: TRBJ1-1; v_call: TRBV20-1; cdr3_aa: SATGTVGAF
d_call: .; j_call: TRBJ2-3; v_call: TRBV7-9; cdr3_aa: ASSLGRATTSTDTQY
d_call: .; j_call: TRBJ1-2; v_call: TRBV5-1; cdr3_aa: ASSPWGDYGYT
d_call: .; j_call: TRBJ2-7; v_call: TRBV18; cdr3_aa: ASSPGAHSYEQY
d_call: TRBD2; j_call: TRBJ2-5; v_call: TRBV28; cdr3_aa: ASSRLAGKVETQY
d_call: TRBD1; j_call: TRBJ1-5; v_call: TRBV30; cdr3_aa: AFGDRGGQPQH
d_call: .; j_call: TRBJ2-7; v_call: TRBV7-8; cdr3_aa: ASSLLGVLAVTYEQY
d_call: .; j_call: TRBJ1-4; v_call: TRBV25-1; cdr3_aa: ASSETRGKGEKLF
d_call: TRBD2; j_call: TRBJ2-1; v_call: TRBV6-1; cdr3_aa: ASGWLAGANEQF
d_call: TRBD1; j_call: TRBJ1-2; v_call: TRBV24-1; cdr3_aa: ATSVLQGAGYGYT
d_call: TRBD2; j_call: TRBJ2-7; v_call: TRBV11-2; cdr3_aa: ASSFYSGVYEQY
d_call: .; j_call: TRBJ2-3; v_call: TRBV10-3; cdr3_aa: AIRPVGGDTQY
d_call: TRBD1; j_call: TRBJ2-1; v_call: TRBV30; cdr3_aa: AWSWTGAYNEQF
d_call: .; j_call: TRBJ1-2; v_call: TRBV21-1; cdr3_aa: ASSSRDRETDGYT
d_call: TRBD2; j_call: TRBJ2-5; v_call: TRBV5-1; cdr3_aa: ASSLEPGLAGRGETQY
d_call: TRBD1; j_call: TRBJ1-1; v_call: TRBV3-1/TRBV3-2; cdr3_aa: ASGDSPNTEAF
d_call: TRBD2; j_call: TRBJ2-1; v_call: TRBV30; cdr3_aa: AWMGASGYNEQF
d_call: .; j_call: TRBJ1-1; v_call: TRBV30; cdr3_aa: AWSRGSVNTEAF
d_call: TRBD1; j_call: TRBJ1-5; v_call: TRBV23-1; cdr3_aa: ASSQSGGGTGKNSNQPQH
d_call: .; j_call: TRBJ1-4; v_call: TRBV13; cdr3_aa: ASSQTGNIVATNEKLF
d_call: TRBD1; j_call: TRBJ1-4; v_call: TRBV3-1/TRBV3-2; cdr3_aa: ASSQGQGVEKLF
d_call: .; j_call: TRBJ2-2; v_call: TRBV7-8; cdr3_aa: ASSLRFGGRTPGELF
d_call: .; j_call: TRBJ2-2; v_call: TRBV5-6; cdr3_aa: ASSLEPSSAGELF
d_call: TRBD2; j_call: TRBJ2-3; v_call: TRBV9; cdr3_aa: ASSVAGAGEGTDTQY